Only a few counts were recorded for the clone carrying this T cell receptor beta chain. Its cognate antigen is unknown. CDR3 regions were amplified by Arm-PCR using iRepertoire HTBI primers to build TCR beta libraries. In TCRdb, the multiplex PCR reads were re-called with MiXCR into one record per CDR3 protein. The sample contains 400,000 or so distinct CDR3 sequences, less than 25% of which appear only once. Germline V CDR1 and CDR2: DFQATT, SNEGSKA (reference sequence). V dropped 3 bases and J dropped 5 bases, with 16 bases sitting between them. The CDR3 totals 14 residues. Stated time point: persistent/refractory GD, antithyroid drugs over 5 years with positive TRAb. PBMC RNA served as the TCR library source. These data originate in a study of regulatory T cells in long-lasting Graves disease. Overall study findings and caveats: Persistent patients shared more public clonotypes (approximately 2,700) than newly diagnosed patients (under 1,000).

The receptor's source is a female donor with Graves disease. The chain joins TRBV20-1 to TRBJ1-1; tentative D call: TRBD1 (6 bases). The material sequenced was peripheral blood mononuclear cells (PBMCs), taken when the disease was refractory, from a patient treated with antithyroid drugs. CDR3 loop: CSASPNRVRTEAFF. The CDR3 nucleotides read TGCAGTGCTAGTCCAAACAGGGTGAGGACTGAAGCTTTCTTT.